These 5 T cell receptor beta chains came from one sample sequenced in a study of T cell responses to AZD1222 COVID-19 vaccine. The method was immunoSEQ multiplex PCR; TCRdb's version includes in-frame clones alone and lacks a portion of them. The sample yields approximately 150,000 clones, about 93% seen once. The sample consisted of peripheral blood, taken on day 0 of AZD1222 vaccination. All receptors derive from an adult in good health.

This chain links TRBV5-1 with TRBJ1-3, with 9 bases lining up with TRBD1. V trimming: 0 bases; J trimming: 4 bases; junction bases outside the gene matches: 2. Germline-derived CDR1 and CDR2 are SGHRS and YFSETQ. The CDR3 covers 15 residues. The CDR3 nucleotides are TGCGCCAGCAGCTTGGGGGACAGGGACGGAAACACCATATATTTT. This gives the protein CASSLGDRDGNTIYF.

The genes are TRBV12-3 or TRBV12-4 and TRBJ1-3; D perhaps matches TRBD1 (5 bases). Deletions cut 4 bases from V and 5 bases from J, with 6 bases between. This CDR3 has 12 residues. Here the CDR3 reads CASSSGRNTIYF. The CDR3 nucleotides are TGTGCCAGCAGTTCGGGACGAAACACCATATATTTT.

The chain joins TRBV9 to TRBJ2-1, with D uncertain. This CDR3 comprises 14 residues. Trimming took off 3 bases at V and 8 bases at J, with 15 bases between the two ends. Germline CDR1 and CDR2: SGDLS and YYNGEE. The CDR3 here is CASSATPLIYEQFF. The CDR3 coding sequence is TGTGCCAGCAGCGCCACTCCCCTCATATATGAGCAGTTCTTC.

There are a few counts of this clone. The chain links TRBV5-1 to TRBJ1-4, with D maybe TRBD1 (6 bases). V was cut by 2 bases and J by 5 bases, with 13 bases left in between. The length of the CDR3 is 15 residues. From germline, CDR1 is SGHRS and CDR2 YFSETQ. CDR3 in amino acids: CASSLDRIGNEKLFF. CDR3 DNA: TGCGCCAGCAGCTTAGACAGGATAGGGAATGAAAAACTGTTTTTT.

V and J are TRBV6-1 and TRBJ1-4; D gene unclear. Per germline, CDR1 MNHNS and CDR2 SASEGT. This CDR3 is built from 15 residues. With 2 bases removed from V and 4 bases from J, the gap between germline ends came to 11 bases. CDR3 in DNA: TGTGCCAGCAGTGAAAGAGGGCAGTTTAATGAAAAACTGTTTTTT. Its translation is CASSERGQFNEKLFF.